Included here is one T cell receptor (beta chain) sequence, with context. The sample belongs to a study of shared T cell receptors in the human thymus. Assay used: immunoSEQ multiplex PCR; TCRdb lists only in-frame clones, some missing. The sample has hundreds of thousands of clones; more than 70% are singletons. These data were also filed under a second study, of human thymus T cells. That work adds: The donors were infants in Finland with congenital heart defects, otherwise immunologically healthy. Resections obtained during corrective heart surgery supplied the thymus tissue. Thymic and blood repertoires seemed to favor certain V and J genes. Related research described strongly overlapping thymic repertoires in unrelated people.

This TCR came from a boy in the first two years of life with a congenital heart defect. The source material was thymocytes.

The CDR3 here is CASSIVGQNSPLHF. The CDR3 region has the DNA TGTGCCAGTAGTATAGTGGGGCAGAATTCACCCCTCCACTTT. The gene calls are TRBV19 and TRBJ1-6, with D tentatively TRBD1 (5 bases). The germline V and J ends were trimmed by 1 base and 7 bases, with 8 bases remaining between them. The CDR3 is made up of 14 amino acids. Germline-derived CDR1 and CDR2 are LNHDA and SQIVND (reference sequence).